In its sample, the clone carrying this T cell receptor beta chain was seen a few times. As it was prepared, the TCRbeta library received unique molecular identifiers. TCRdb recomputed calls from the PCR reads with MiXCR, one row per CDR3 protein. The table includes a few hundred thousand distinct CDR3 sequences, under 9.5% detected once. This specimen belongs to a study of T-cell reconstitution after alpha-beta-depleted transplantation in children. The junction had 3 bases not matched to a gene; V was cut back by 1 base and J by 5 bases. The CDR3 runs 15 residues. The germline CDR1 and CDR2 sequences are SGHAT and FQNNGV.

The sequence derives from a human donor who donated a stem cell graft to a child with acute lymphoblastic leukemia. Material: PBMCs from the stem cell graft donor, obtained from the stem cell graft. This chain uses TRBV11-2 with TRBJ1-5; 9 bases are a match to TRBD1. Here the CDR3 reads CASSLGGTGYQPQHF. The CDR3, as DNA: TGTGCCAGCAGCTTAGGTGGGACAGGGTATCAGCCCCAGCATTTT.